This note documents a single TCR beta chain sequence. Its specificity is unknown. From germline, CDR1 is SEHNR and CDR2 FQNEAQ (reference sequence). V was trimmed by 4 bases and J by 0 bases, leaving 15 bases between them. The CDR3 loop spans 16 amino acids. This entry comes from a study of cytotoxic CD8 clonotypes in ibrutinib-treated CLL. About the research overall: The average sample held roughly 250,000 productive templates and tens of thousands of productive rearrangements.

Data came from immunoSEQ multiplex PCR; TCRdb stores just in-frame clones and leaves some out. The table records 110,000 to 150,000 clones, 70% to 80% of them present only once. General study findings and limits: Researchers report that baseline clonality outpaced age-matched healthy donors and tracked circulating CD8+ T-cell counts. The clonality rise at ibrutinib response reflected private clonotype expansion. Sustained-remission patients were sampled at one set of times and progressing patients at different ones.

The chain is built from TRBV7-9 and TRBJ1-2; D not resolved. The clonotype originates from a human donor with chronic lymphocytic leukemia. The sequences come from PBMCs, collected after 24 months of ibrutinib treatment. CDR3 protein: CASSSPTAGSNYGYTF. The CDR3 nucleotides are TGTGCCAGCAGCTCACCGACCGCCGGCTCTAACTATGGCTACACCTTC.